This TCR beta chain was observed in a study of T cell changes during pregnancy in multiple sclerosis. Germline loops: CDR1 LNHDA, CDR2 SQIVND (reference sequence). The CDR3 has 16 amino acids. V lost 7 bases and J lost 0, with 18 bases in between. This clone was counted between two and nine times. Libraries were prepared by immunoSEQ multiplex PCR; TCRdb keeps only in-frame clonotypes and omits some of them. Here the sample spans approximately 130,000 clones, 90% to 96% being singletons. The clonotype comes from a female donor with multiple sclerosis, enrolled in a pregnancy study. The sequencing used peripheral blood, collected after pregnancy. The chain uses TRBV19 and TRBJ1-1; D unclear. CDR3 DNA: TGTGCCAGTAACGGGATACGCTGGGGAATGAACACTGAAGCTTTCTTT. It specifies CASNGIRWGMNTEAFF.